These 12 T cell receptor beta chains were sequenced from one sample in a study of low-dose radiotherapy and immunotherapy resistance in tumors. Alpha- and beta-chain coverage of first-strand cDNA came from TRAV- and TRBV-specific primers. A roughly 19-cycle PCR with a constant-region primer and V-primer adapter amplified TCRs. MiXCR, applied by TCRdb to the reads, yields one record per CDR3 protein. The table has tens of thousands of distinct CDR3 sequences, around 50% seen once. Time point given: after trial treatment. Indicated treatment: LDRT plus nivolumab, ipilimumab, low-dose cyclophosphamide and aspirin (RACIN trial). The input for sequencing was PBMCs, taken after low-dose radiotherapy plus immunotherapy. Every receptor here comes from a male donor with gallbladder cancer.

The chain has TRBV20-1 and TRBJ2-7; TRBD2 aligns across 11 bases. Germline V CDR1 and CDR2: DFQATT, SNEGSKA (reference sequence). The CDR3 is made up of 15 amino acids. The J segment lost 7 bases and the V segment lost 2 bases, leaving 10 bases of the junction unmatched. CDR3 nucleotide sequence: TGCAGTGCTAGACCGGGGACTAGCGGATTGGGGGAGCAGTACTTC. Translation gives CSARPGTSGLGEQYF.

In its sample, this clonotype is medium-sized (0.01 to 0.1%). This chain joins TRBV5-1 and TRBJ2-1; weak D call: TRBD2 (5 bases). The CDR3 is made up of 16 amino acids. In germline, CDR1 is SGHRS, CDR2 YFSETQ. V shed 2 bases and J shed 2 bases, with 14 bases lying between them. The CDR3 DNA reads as TGCGCCAGCAGCTTTTTGAGCCCGAGGGCCTACAATGAGCAGTTCTTC. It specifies CASSFLSPRAYNEQFF.

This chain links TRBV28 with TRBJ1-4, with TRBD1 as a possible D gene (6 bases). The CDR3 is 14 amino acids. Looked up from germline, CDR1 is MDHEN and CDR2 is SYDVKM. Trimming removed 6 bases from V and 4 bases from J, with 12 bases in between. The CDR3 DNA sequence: TGTGCCAGCAGCTACAGGGCCATTAATGAAAAACTGTTTTTT. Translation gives CASSYRAINEKLFF.

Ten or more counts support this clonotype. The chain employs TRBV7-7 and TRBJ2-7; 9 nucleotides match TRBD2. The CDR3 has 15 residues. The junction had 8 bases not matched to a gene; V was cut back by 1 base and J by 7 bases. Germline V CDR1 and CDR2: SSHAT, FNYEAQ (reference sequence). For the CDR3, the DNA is TGTGCCAGCAGCTTAGGAAAAGGACTAGCGTATGAGCAGTACTTC. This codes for CASSLGKGLAYEQYF. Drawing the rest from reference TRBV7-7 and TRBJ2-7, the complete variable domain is GAGVSQSPRYKVTKRGQDVTLRCDPISSHATLYWYQQALGQGPEFLTYFNYEAQPDKSGLPSDRFSAERPEGSISTLTIQRTEQRDSAMYRCASSLGKGLAYEQYFGPGTRLTVT.

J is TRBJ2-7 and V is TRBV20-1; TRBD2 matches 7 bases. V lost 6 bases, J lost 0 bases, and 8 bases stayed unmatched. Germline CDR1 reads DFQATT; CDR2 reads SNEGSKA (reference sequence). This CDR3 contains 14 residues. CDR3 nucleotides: TGCAGTGCGAGGATGCGGGGGTCCTCCTACGAGCAGTACTTC. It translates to CSARMRGSSYEQYF.

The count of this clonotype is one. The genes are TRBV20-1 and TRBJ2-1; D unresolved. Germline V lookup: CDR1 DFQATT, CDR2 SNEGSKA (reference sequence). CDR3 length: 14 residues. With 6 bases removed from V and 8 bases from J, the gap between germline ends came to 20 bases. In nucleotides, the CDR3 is TGCAGTGCCAACCTAGGGAACCTTTGGGATGAGCAGTTCTTC. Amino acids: CSANLGNLWDEQFF.

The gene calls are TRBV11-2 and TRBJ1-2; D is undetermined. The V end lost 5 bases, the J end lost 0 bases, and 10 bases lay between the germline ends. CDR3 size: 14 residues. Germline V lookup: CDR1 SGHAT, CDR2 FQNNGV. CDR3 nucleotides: TGTGCCAGCAGCAGGAATAATGCTAACTATGGCTACACCTTC. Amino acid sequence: CASSRNNANYGYTF.

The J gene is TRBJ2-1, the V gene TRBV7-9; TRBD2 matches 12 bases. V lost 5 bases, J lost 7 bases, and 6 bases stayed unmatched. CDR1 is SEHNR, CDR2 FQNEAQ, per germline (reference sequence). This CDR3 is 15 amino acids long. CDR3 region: CASSAGLAGLNEQFF. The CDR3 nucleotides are TGTGCCAGCAGCGCCGGACTAGCGGGACTAAATGAGCAGTTCTTC.

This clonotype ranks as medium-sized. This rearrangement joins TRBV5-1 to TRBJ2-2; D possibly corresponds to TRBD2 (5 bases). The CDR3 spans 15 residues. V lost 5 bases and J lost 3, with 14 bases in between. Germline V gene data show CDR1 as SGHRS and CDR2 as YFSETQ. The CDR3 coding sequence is TGCGCCAGCAGTTCTGGACTCACCGACACCGGGGAGCTGTTTTTT. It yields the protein CASSSGLTDTGELFF.

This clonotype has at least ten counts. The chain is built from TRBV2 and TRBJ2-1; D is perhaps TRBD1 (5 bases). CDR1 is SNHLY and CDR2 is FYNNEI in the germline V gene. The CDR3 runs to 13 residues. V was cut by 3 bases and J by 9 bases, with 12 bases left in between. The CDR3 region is CASSEDNVGEQFF. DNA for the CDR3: TGTGCCAGCAGTGAGGACAACGTGGGTGAGCAGTTCTTC.

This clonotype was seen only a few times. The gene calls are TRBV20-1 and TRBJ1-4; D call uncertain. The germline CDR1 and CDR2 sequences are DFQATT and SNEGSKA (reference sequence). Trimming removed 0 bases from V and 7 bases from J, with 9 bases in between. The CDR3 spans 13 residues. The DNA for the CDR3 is TGCAGTGCTAGAGATGGGCCAGGTGAAAAACTGTTTTTT. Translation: CSARDGPGEKLFF.

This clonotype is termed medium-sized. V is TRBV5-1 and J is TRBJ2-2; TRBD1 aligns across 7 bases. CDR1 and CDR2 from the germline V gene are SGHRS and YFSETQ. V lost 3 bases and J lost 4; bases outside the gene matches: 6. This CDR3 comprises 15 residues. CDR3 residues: CASSSDRASTGELFF. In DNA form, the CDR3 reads TGCGCCAGCAGCTCCGACAGGGCGTCCACCGGGGAGCTGTTTTTT.